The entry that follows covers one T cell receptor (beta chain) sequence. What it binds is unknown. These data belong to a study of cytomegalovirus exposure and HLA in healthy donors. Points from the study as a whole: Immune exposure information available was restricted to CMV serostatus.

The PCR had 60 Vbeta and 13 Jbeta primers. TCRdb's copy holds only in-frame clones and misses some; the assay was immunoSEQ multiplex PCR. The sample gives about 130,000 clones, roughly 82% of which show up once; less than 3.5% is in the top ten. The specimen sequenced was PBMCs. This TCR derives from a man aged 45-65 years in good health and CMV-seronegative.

This CDR3 is CASSLRTGGDADTGELFF. CDR3 DNA: TGTGCCAGCAGCCTCAGGACAGGGGGCGATGCGGACACCGGGGAGCTGTTTTTT. The V call is TRBV7-9, the J call TRBJ2-2; 11 bases map to TRBD1. V was pared by 5 bases and J by 3 bases, with 11 bases of the junction left unmatched. Looked up from germline, CDR1 is SEHNR and CDR2 is FQNEAQ (reference sequence). This CDR3 has 18 amino acids.